The next 28 T cell receptor beta chains were all read from a single sample in a study of PD-L1 blockade in urothelial cancer. The data were produced by immunoSEQ multiplex PCR, yet TCRdb's version contains in-frame clones alone and is incomplete. The table includes tens of thousands of clones, around 85% detected once. Time point denoted: peripheral blood 6 weeks after treatment start. The material was PBMCs, obtained around atezolizumab (anti-PD-L1) treatment. The receptor source for this set is a man aged 50-60 years with urothelial cancer.

The chain recombines TRBV5-6 with TRBJ1-2, with 8 bases aligning to TRBD1. After removal of 4 bases from V and 6 bases from J, the junction contained 8 bases not matched to a gene. The germline V gene has CDR1 SGHDT and CDR2 YYEEEE. This CDR3 is built from 14 residues. The CDR3 sequence is CASSPWDRQNGYTF. CDR3 DNA sequence: TGTGCCAGCAGCCCCTGGGACAGGCAAAATGGCTACACCTTC.

This chain links TRBV7-2 with TRBJ2-3; 12 bases fit TRBD1. Germline V lookup: CDR1 SGHTA, CDR2 FQGNSA. The V gene end was trimmed by 2 bases and the J gene end by 3 bases; junction bases not matched to a gene: 3. This CDR3 has 16 amino acids. The CDR3: CASSLMGQGATDTQYF. CDR3 sequence (DNA): TGTGCCAGCAGCTTAATGGGACAGGGGGCTACAGATACGCAGTATTTT.

The chain carries TRBV11-3 and TRBJ2-1, with 8 bases lining up with TRBD1. CDR1 is SGHNT and CDR2 is YENEEA in the germline V gene. The junction had 15 bases not matched to a gene; V was cut back by 6 bases and J by 8 bases. CDR3 length equals 16 residues. The CDR3 loop reads CASSKGGRGQSDEQFF. In DNA form, the CDR3 reads TGTGCCAGCAGTAAAGGGGGCAGGGGGCAGTCAGATGAGCAGTTCTTC.

The V and J genes are TRBV18 and TRBJ2-6; D is uncertain. V was cut by 2 bases and J by 0 bases, with 11 bases left in between. The CDR3 consists of 17 residues. Germline V lookup: CDR1 KGHSH, CDR2 LQKENI. In DNA form, the CDR3 reads TGTGCCAGCTCACCAGCGAACAGCCGCTCTGGGGCCAACGTCCTGACTTTC. This sequence encodes CASSPANSRSGANVLTF.

V is TRBV4-1 and J is TRBJ1-2, with D uncertain. The CDR3 covers 14 residues. In germline, CDR1 is MGHRA, CDR2 YSYEKL. Trimming took 1 base from V and 4 from J, leaving 10 bases between them. CDR3 amino acids: CASSQGAGSYGYTF. The CDR3 bases are TGCGCCAGCAGCCAAGGTGCGGGATCCTATGGCTACACCTTC.

This sequence joins TRBV4-1 and TRBJ2-7; 7 positions match TRBD1. Germline V gene sequence: CDR1 MGHRA, CDR2 YSYEKL. With V trimmed by 2 bases and J by 2 bases, 6 bases remained unmatched. The CDR3 length is 15 residues. The CDR3 DNA is TGCGCCAGCAGCCAACCGACAGGGTGGCCCTACGAGCAGTACTTC. As protein: CASSQPTGWPYEQYF.

The genes are TRBV6-5 and TRBJ2-7, with D perhaps matching TRBD1 (5 bases). Trimming removed 7 bases at V and 3 bases at J, with 10 bases between. This CDR3 has 12 amino acids. The germline CDR1 and CDR2 sequences are MNHEY and SVGAGI. The CDR3 DNA follows: TGTGCCAGCAATTCAGGGAACTACGAGCAGTACTTC. Encoded protein: CASNSGNYEQYF.

This clone turned up a few times. J is TRBJ2-7 and V is TRBV2, with TRBD1 matching 9 bases. V shed 6 bases, J shed 2 bases, and the junction held 2 bases outside the gene matches. CDR1 is SNHLY, CDR2 FYNNEI, per germline. The CDR3 spans 13 residues. The CDR3 loop reads CASRDRGAYEQYF. The CDR3 nucleotides are TGTGCCAGCAGGGACAGGGGAGCCTACGAGCAGTACTTC.

This clone was seen a single time. The gene calls are TRBV6-8 and TRBJ2-7, with D perhaps TRBD1 (6 bases). The V end was cut by 5 bases, the J end by 3 bases, with 11 bases between. Germline V gene lookup returns CDR1 MNHGY and CDR2 SAAAGT. CDR3 length: 13 amino acids. The CDR3 protein is CASSTGSDYEQYF. The CDR3 DNA sequence: TGTGCCAGCAGTACAGGGTCCGACTACGAGCAGTACTTC.

The CDR3 nucleotides read TGCGCCAGCTCCCTCCTTGGGACTATCCTGAGCCAAGAGACCCAGTACTTC. It specifies CASSLLGTILSQETQYF. The J gene is TRBJ2-5, the V gene TRBV5-1; TRBD2 matches at 7 bases. There are 17 residues in the CDR3. Per germline, CDR1 SGHRS and CDR2 YFSETQ. V lost 7 bases to trimming and J lost 1 base; unmatched junction nucleotides: 16.

The chain has TRBV5-1 and TRBJ2-5, with a tentative D call TRBD2 (6 bases). Trimming pared 4 bases from V and 2 bases from J, leaving 12 bases between. This CDR3 contains 14 residues. CDR1 SGHRS and CDR2 YFSETQ come from the germline V gene. CDR3 residues: CASSRGSGQETQYF. The CDR3 DNA is TGCGCCAGCAGCCGGGGGTCAGGGCAAGAGACCCAGTACTTC.

The CDR3 DNA reads as TGTGCCAGCAGTTTCCCGACAGGGACGACTAACTATGGCTACACCTTC. Its protein product is CASSFPTGTTNYGYTF. This rearrangement joins TRBV28 to TRBJ1-2, with 7 nucleotides matching TRBD1. V lost 3 bases, J lost 0 bases, and 7 bases stayed unmatched. The CDR3 has 16 residues. Germline V gives CDR1 MDHEN, CDR2 SYDVKM.

The chain carries TRBV5-1 and TRBJ2-3; 7 bases align to TRBD2. Unmatched junction bases numbered 7, after V lost 3 bases and J lost 0 bases. Germline V CDR1 and CDR2: SGHRS, YFSETQ. The CDR3 has 16 amino acids. The CDR3 coding sequence is TGCGCCAGCAGCTCCGGCGGGGGATCTAGCACAGATACGCAGTATTTT. It yields the protein CASSSGGGSSTDTQYF.

This chain links TRBV11-2 with TRBJ2-2; possible D gene TRBD2, 5 bases. Germline assignment: CDR1 SGHAT and CDR2 FQNNGV. The V end lost 2 bases, the J end lost 0 bases, and 10 bases lay between the germline ends. The CDR3 spans 16 residues. The CDR3 region has the DNA TGTGCCAGCAGCTTATGGGCGGGTACGAACACCGGGGAGCTGTTTTTT. This sequence encodes CASSLWAGTNTGELFF.

The V gene is TRBV6-5, the J gene TRBJ2-3; a possible D gene is TRBD1 (5 bases). With 6 bases removed from V and 3 bases from J, the gap between germline ends came to 16 bases. The CDR3 length is 15 residues. In germline, CDR1 is MNHEY, CDR2 SVGAGI. CDR3 loop: CASRPTGAATDTQYF. The CDR3 DNA reads as TGTGCCAGCAGACCTACTGGGGCAGCAACAGATACGCAGTATTTT.

This chain uses TRBV19 with TRBJ2-2, with TRBD2 matching 13 bases. CDR1 is LNHDA and CDR2 is SQIVND in the germline V gene (reference sequence). CDR3 size: 18 residues. V lost 10 bases, J lost 0 bases, and 11 bases stayed unmatched. CDR3 amino acids: CATTPGLAGLTNTGELFF. CDR3 DNA: TGTGCCACTACCCCGGGACTAGCGGGGCTGACGAACACCGGGGAGCTGTTTTTT.

This clone was found once. The chain is built from TRBV6-6 and TRBJ2-7; 10 bases map to TRBD2. V shed 5 bases, J shed 3 bases, and the junction held 7 bases outside the gene matches. This CDR3 is built from 15 residues. Germline CDR1 reads MNHNY; CDR2 reads SVGAGI (reference sequence). CDR3 nucleotide sequence: TGTGCCAGCAGTCCGGGCTTAGCGGGAGGCTACGAGCAGTACTTC. This sequence encodes CASSPGLAGGYEQYF.

The V and J genes are TRBV5-1 and TRBJ1-1, with D uncertain. Germline V gives CDR1 SGHRS, CDR2 YFSETQ. Trimming removed 1 base from V and 1 base from J, with 8 bases in between. This CDR3 is 14 amino acids long. The chain's CDR3 is CASSLRVENTEAFF. Written as DNA, the CDR3 is TGCGCCAGCAGCTTGCGGGTTGAGAACACTGAAGCTTTCTTT.

CDR3 in DNA: TGTGCCAGCAGCCCCTTGGGAGTATCTAGCACAGATACGCAGTATTTT. Protein sequence: CASSPLGVSSTDTQYF. V and J are TRBV7-9 and TRBJ2-3; maybe TRBD2 (5 bases). Trimming took 5 bases from V and 0 from J, leaving 15 bases between them. The CDR3 contains 16 residues. CDR1 is SEHNR and CDR2 is FQNEAQ in the germline V gene (reference sequence).

The V and J genes are TRBV6-4 and TRBJ2-3; 13 bases match TRBD2. V lost 5 bases, J lost 4 bases, and 3 bases stayed unmatched. In germline, CDR1 is MRHNA, CDR2 SNTAGT. The CDR3 is 15 residues long. The chain's CDR3 is CASSQLAGGPDTQYF. CDR3 bases: TGTGCCAGCAGTCAACTAGCGGGGGGGCCAGATACGCAGTATTTT.

The chain couples TRBV7-6 to TRBJ2-1, with D possibly TRBD1 on 6 matching bases. V was pared by 8 bases and J by 3 bases, with 17 bases between. The CDR3 contains 15 residues. CDR1 and CDR2 from the germline V gene are SGHVS and FNYEAQ. CDR3 in DNA: TGTGCCAGCGGGATCAATGGACAGTTCTACAATGAGCAGTTCTTC. Translation gives CASGINGQFYNEQFF.

The chain employs TRBV4-1 and TRBJ2-3, with 9 bases matching TRBD2. Looked up from germline, CDR1 is MGHRA and CDR2 is YSYEKL. CDR3 length: 18 amino acids. The J segment lost 1 base and the V segment lost 0 bases, leaving 8 bases of the junction unmatched. CDR3 DNA sequence: TGCGCCAGCAGCCAAGAGGACCCTAGCGGGACGCGCACAGATACGCAGTATTTT. Encoded protein: CASSQEDPSGTRTDTQYF.

This rearrangement joins TRBV7-2 to TRBJ2-5; the D gene is possibly TRBD2 (6 bases). Germline assignment: CDR1 SGHTA and CDR2 FQGNSA. Trimming took 0 bases from V and 13 from J, leaving 9 bases between them. The CDR3 runs 11 residues. As DNA, the CDR3 is TGTGCCAGCAGCTTAGCCGGGGGTGGGTACTTC. It is translated as CASSLAGGGYF.

This chain uses TRBV29-1 with TRBJ2-2, with TRBD1 identical over 8 bases. The CDR3 spans 14 residues. The germline CDR1 and CDR2 sequences are SQVTM and ANQGSEA. With V trimmed by 4 bases and J by 6 bases, 7 bases remained unmatched. CDR3 coding DNA: TGCAGCGTTGTAAGCAGGGGGCGAGCCGGGGAGCTGTTTTTT. Translated, it gives CSVVSRGRAGELFF.

The chain recombines TRBV2 with TRBJ2-7, with 8 bases fitting TRBD2. Germline trimming cut 4 bases from V and 2 bases from J; bases unmatched to any gene: 4. This CDR3 comprises 14 residues. Germline V gene sequence: CDR1 SNHLY, CDR2 FYNNEI. CDR3 region: CASSGGLGTYEQYF. The CDR3 DNA sequence: TGTGCCAGCAGTGGGGGACTAGGGACCTACGAGCAGTACTTC.

This sequence joins TRBV6-5 and TRBJ2-3; no reliable D call. Germline values: CDR1 MNHEY, CDR2 SVGAGI. This CDR3 has 14 residues. The V and J ends lost 0 bases and 6 bases respectively, with 10 bases between them. The CDR3 sequence: CASSYSVGRDTQYF. CDR3 DNA sequence: TGTGCCAGCAGTTACTCAGTGGGCCGGGATACGCAGTATTTT.

CDR3 sequence reads: CASSRTSGGAGSYNEQFF. The DNA of the CDR3 is TGTGCCAGCAGCCGGACTAGCGGGGGGGCCGGCTCCTACAATGAGCAGTTCTTC. The chain is built from TRBV5-4 and TRBJ2-1; 15 bases are a match to TRBD2. Trimming took 4 bases from V and 0 from J; bases not matched to a gene: 5. This CDR3 contains 18 residues. Germline lookup yields CDR1 SGHNT and CDR2 YYREEE (reference sequence).

The chain recombines TRBV11-2 with TRBJ2-2, with a tentative D call TRBD2 (5 bases). This CDR3 comprises 15 residues. CDR1 and CDR2 (germline): SGHAT, FQNNGV. The V end lost 5 bases, the J end lost 6 bases, and 16 bases lay between the germline ends. The CDR3 DNA follows: TGTGCCAGCAGCCCCGTGAGCGGCCGGGCCGGGGAGCTGTTTTTT. Its translation is CASSPVSGRAGELFF.